Following are 21 T cell receptor beta chains from one sample sequenced in a study of cytomegalovirus exposure and HLA in healthy donors. Amplification used 60 Vbeta primers and 13 Jbeta primers. TCRdb keeps only in-frame clones here, not all; method: immunoSEQ multiplex PCR. The repertoire holds some 95,000 clones, about four fifths seen once, with about 4% in the top ten. The source material was PBMCs. Every receptor here comes from a woman aged 35 to 49 in good health and CMV-seropositive.

This chain connects TRBV11-2 to TRBJ2-7, with 9 bases fitting TRBD2. V was pared by 5 bases and J by 6 bases, with 17 bases of the junction left unmatched. Germline V lookup: CDR1 SGHAT, CDR2 FQNNGV. This CDR3 has 17 residues. CDR3 sequence: CASSASAGIAGAGEQYF. The CDR3 coding sequence is TGTGCCAGCAGCGCAAGCGCGGGGATAGCGGGAGCGGGCGAGCAGTACTTC. Drawing the rest from reference TRBV11-2 and TRBJ2-7, the complete variable domain is EAGVAQSPRYKIIEKRQSVAFWCNPISGHATLYWYQQILGQGPKLLIQFQNNGVVDDSQLPKDRFSAERLKGVDSTLKIQPAKLEDSAVYLCASSASAGIAGAGEQYFGPGTRLTVT.

J is TRBJ2-7 and V is TRBV5-1; TRBD2 matches at 7 bases. Germline values: CDR1 SGHRS, CDR2 YFSETQ. There are 14 residues in the CDR3. Germline trimming cut 3 bases from V and 3 bases from J; bases unmatched to any gene: 6. CDR3 coding DNA: TGCGCCAGCAGCTCCTCTAGCGGACACTACGAGCAGTACTTC. Translation: CASSSSSGHYEQYF.

This chain links TRBV4-1 with TRBJ2-7, with D unclear. Germline CDR1 reads MGHRA; CDR2 reads YSYEKL. Between the trimmed V and J ends, which lost 1 base and 2 bases, there was a span of 9 bases. This CDR3 contains 14 residues. The CDR3: CASSQVAPPYEQYF. The DNA of the CDR3 is TGCGCCAGCAGCCAAGTAGCCCCCCCCTACGAGCAGTACTTC.

This clone occurred a few times. The chain is built from TRBV10-3 and TRBJ2-7; TRBD2 matches 14 bases. Germline CDR1 and CDR2: ENHRY and SYGVKD. The ends lost 10 bases at V and 5 bases at J; junction bases unmatched: 10. This CDR3 has 15 residues. This CDR3 reads CATRLAGGLENEQYF. The CDR3 bases are TGTGCCACTCGACTAGCGGGAGGGTTGGAAAACGAGCAGTACTTC.

The rearrangement links TRBV2 to TRBJ2-7, with 7 bases lining up with TRBD1. V was clipped by 8 bases and J by 2 bases; unmatched bases: 0. The CDR3 is 11 residues long. Germline CDR1 reads SNHLY; CDR2 reads FYNNEI. The CDR3 reads CASGQAYEQYF. The DNA of the CDR3 is TGTGCCAGCGGACAGGCCTACGAGCAGTACTTC.

This clone was seen more than once but under ten times. The chain couples TRBV28 to TRBJ2-5; 9 bases are shared with TRBD1. The better agreement between TRBJ2-7 and the DNA end casts doubt on the J call. There are 15 residues in the CDR3. From germline, CDR1 is MDHEN and CDR2 SYDVKM. CDR3 DNA: TGTGCCAGCAGTCCATCAACAGGGGGCCTCTACGAGCAGTACTTC. Translating it yields CASSPSTGGLYEQYF.

The chain combines TRBV5-5 with TRBJ1-4, with D possibly being TRBD1 (5 bases). The CDR3 has 14 amino acids. The V end lost 2 bases, the J end lost 10 bases, and 15 bases lay between the germline ends. Germline CDR1 SGHKS, CDR2 YYEKEE (reference sequence). The CDR3 is CASSFQPSGGKLFF. The CDR3 region has the DNA TGTGCCAGCAGCTTTCAACCGTCCGGGGGAAAACTGTTTTTT.

This chain joins TRBV4-1 and TRBJ2-7; TRBD2 matches at 7 bases. CDR1 and CDR2 from the germline V gene are MGHRA and YSYEKL. J was trimmed by 0 bases and V by 0 bases; bases with no gene match: 5. This CDR3 has 16 amino acids. The CDR3 DNA is TGCGCCAGCAGCCAAGAATGGAGCGGGGACTCCTACGAGCAGTACTTC. This gives the protein CASSQEWSGDSYEQYF.

The V gene is TRBV7-8, the J gene TRBJ1-1; TRBD1 is a possible D gene (6 bases). The CDR3 runs 13 residues. Germline lookup yields CDR1 SGHVS and CDR2 FQNEAQ. Trimming stripped 3 bases from V and 1 base from J, with 6 bases between. The CDR3 DNA reads as TGTGCCAGCAGCTTCAGGGGGAACACTGAAGCTTTCTTT. This sequence encodes CASSFRGNTEAFF.

The rearrangement links TRBV15 to TRBJ2-3; D call uncertain. Trimming pared 0 bases from V and 1 base from J, leaving 11 bases between. The CDR3 totals 16 residues. In germline, CDR1 is LNHNV, CDR2 YYDKDF (reference sequence). CDR3 residues: CATSRDRHGGTDTQYF. The CDR3, as DNA: TGTGCCACCAGCAGAGATCGGCACGGAGGCACAGATACGCAGTATTTT.

This chain uses TRBV7-2 with TRBJ1-5; no firm D call. This CDR3 is built from 14 residues. V lost 3 bases and J lost 0, with 6 bases in between. The germline V gene has CDR1 SGHTA and CDR2 FQGNSA. The CDR3 DNA reads TGTGCCAGCAGCTTCGCGCATAGCAATCAGCCCCAGCATTTT. Amino acids: CASSFAHSNQPQHF.

This rearrangement joins TRBV29-1 to TRBJ2-7; tentative D call: TRBD1 (6 bases). Germline CDR1 and CDR2: SQVTM and ANQGSEA. This CDR3 comprises 14 residues. The ends were cut back, 6 bases at V and 0 bases at J, with 15 bases in the middle. CDR3 loop: CSVRQDGSSYEQYF. CDR3 DNA sequence: TGCAGCGTACGACAGGATGGGAGCTCCTACGAGCAGTACTTC.

The chain couples TRBV4-1 to TRBJ2-6; 9 nucleotides align to TRBD1. V shed 4 bases, J shed 0 bases, and the junction held 7 bases outside the gene matches. This CDR3 has 18 amino acids. Germline lookup yields CDR1 MGHRA and CDR2 YSYEKL. CDR3 nucleotides: TGCGCCAGCAGCCTCGTACAGGGGGCATTCTCTGGGGCCAACGTCCTGACTTTC. Translation gives CASSLVQGAFSGANVLTF.

This sequence joins TRBV19 and TRBJ1-1; no clear D. This CDR3 contains 12 residues. V shed 2 bases and J shed 4 bases, with 5 bases lying between them. Germline V gene lookup returns CDR1 LNHDA and CDR2 SQIVND (reference sequence). CDR3 nucleotide sequence: TGTGCCAGTAGTATACGGAGCACTGAAGCTTTCTTT. Residues: CASSIRSTEAFF. Variable domain in full (rest from reference TRBV19 and TRBJ1-1): DGGITQSPKYLFRKEGQNVTLSCEQNLNHDAMYWYRQDPGQGLRLIYYSQIVNDFQKGDIAEGYSVSREKKESFPLTVTSAQKNPTAFYLCASSIRSTEAFFGQGTRLTVV.

Of note for this clone: Other DNA sequences in this specimen translate into the identical CDR3. CDR3 bases: TGTGCCAGCAGTCCCGGGACAGGTGACTATGGCTACACCTTC. It encodes CASSPGTGDYGYTF. The V and J genes are TRBV7-6 and TRBJ1-2; the match to TRBD1 covers 8 bases. CDR3 size: 14 residues. V gave up 6 bases and J gave up 3 bases; unmatched junction bases: 6. Germline V lookup: CDR1 SGHVS, CDR2 FNYEAQ.

V and J are TRBV6-5 and TRBJ2-2; D gene unclear. The CDR3 has 15 amino acids. The germline V gene encodes CDR1 MNHEY and CDR2 SVGAGI. Deletions cut 5 bases from V and 0 bases from J, with 10 bases between. CDR3: CASSRTVTNTGELFF. The CDR3 DNA sequence: TGTGCCAGCAGTCGTACTGTCACGAACACCGGGGAGCTGTTTTTT.

The J gene is TRBJ1-6, the V gene TRBV7-9; weak D call: TRBD1 (6 bases). Germline V gene sequence: CDR1 SEHNR, CDR2 FQNEAQ (reference sequence). The length of the CDR3 is 14 residues. Trimming left V 1 base short and J 8 bases short, with 9 bases between. CDR3 bases: TGTGCCAGCAGCTTAGGCCCAGGGGATTCACCCCTCCACTTT. It yields the protein CASSLGPGDSPLHF.

This clone appeared a single time. The chain couples TRBV5-1 to TRBJ1-1, with D possibly TRBD1 on 6 matching bases. With 1 base removed from V and 1 base from J, the gap between germline ends came to 14 bases. Germline CDR1 SGHRS, CDR2 YFSETQ. This CDR3 comprises 16 residues. CDR3: CASSLFPGVGNTEAFF. CDR3 DNA: TGCGCCAGCAGCTTGTTCCCAGGGGTTGGGAACACTGAAGCTTTCTTT.

The V gene is TRBV6-5, the J gene TRBJ2-7; 7 bases match TRBD2. Germline V CDR1 and CDR2: MNHEY, SVGAGI. CDR3 length: 12 residues. The J segment lost 3 bases and the V segment lost 6 bases, leaving 2 bases of the junction unmatched. CDR3 nucleotide sequence: TGTGCCAGCAGCTCTAGCGGCTACGAGCAGTACTTC. Its protein product is CASSSSGYEQYF.

Note on this clone: Additional DNA sequences in this sample encode the identical CDR3. The chain carries TRBV7-9 and TRBJ2-7; 12 nucleotides agree with TRBD2. Germline assignment: CDR1 SEHNR and CDR2 FQNEAQ (reference sequence). Trimming at V came to 3 bases and at J to 3 bases, leaving 0 bases not matched to a gene. The CDR3 has 14 residues. CDR3 nucleotide sequence: TGTGCCAGCAGCTTGACTAGCGGGAGCTACGAGCAGTACTTC. As protein: CASSLTSGSYEQYF.

The genes are TRBV19 and TRBJ2-2; tentatively, D is TRBD2 (6 bases). The CDR3 is made up of 12 amino acids. Trimming left V 6 bases short and J 6 bases short, with 8 bases between. CDR1 LNHDA and CDR2 SQIVND come from the germline V gene (reference sequence). The CDR3 nucleotides read TGTGCCAGTAGGACTAGTCCCGGGGAGCTGTTTTTT. It is translated as CASRTSPGELFF.